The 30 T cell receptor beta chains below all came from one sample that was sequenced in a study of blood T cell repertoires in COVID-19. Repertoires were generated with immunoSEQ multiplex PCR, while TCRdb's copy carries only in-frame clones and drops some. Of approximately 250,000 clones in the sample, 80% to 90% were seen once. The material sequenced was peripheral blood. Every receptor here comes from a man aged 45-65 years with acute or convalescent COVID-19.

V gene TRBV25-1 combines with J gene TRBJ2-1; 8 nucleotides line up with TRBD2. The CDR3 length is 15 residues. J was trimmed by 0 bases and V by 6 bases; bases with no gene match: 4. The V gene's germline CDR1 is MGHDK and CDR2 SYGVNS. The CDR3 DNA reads TGTGCCAGCAGGGGGAGCGGGAGCTCCTACAATGAGCAGTTCTTC. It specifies CASRGSGSSYNEQFF.

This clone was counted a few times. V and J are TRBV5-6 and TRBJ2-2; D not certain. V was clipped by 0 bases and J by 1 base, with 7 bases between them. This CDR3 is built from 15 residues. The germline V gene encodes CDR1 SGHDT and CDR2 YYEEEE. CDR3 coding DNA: TGTGCCAGCAGCTTGGCGAGCCAGAACACCGGGGAGCTGTTTTTT. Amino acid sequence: CASSLASQNTGELFF.

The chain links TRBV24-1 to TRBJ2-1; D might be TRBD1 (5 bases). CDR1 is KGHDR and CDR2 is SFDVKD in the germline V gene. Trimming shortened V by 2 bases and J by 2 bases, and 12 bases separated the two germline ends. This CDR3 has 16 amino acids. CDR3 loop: CATSDSGILPYNEQFF. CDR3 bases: TGTGCCACCAGTGATTCAGGGATCCTGCCCTACAATGAGCAGTTCTTC.

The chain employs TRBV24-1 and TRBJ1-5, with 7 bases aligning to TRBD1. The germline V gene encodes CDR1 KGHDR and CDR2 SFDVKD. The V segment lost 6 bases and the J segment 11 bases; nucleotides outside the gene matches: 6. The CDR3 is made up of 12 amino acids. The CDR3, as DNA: TGTGCCACCAGTAGGGAGACAGGGACCCAGCATTTT. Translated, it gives CATSRETGTQHF.

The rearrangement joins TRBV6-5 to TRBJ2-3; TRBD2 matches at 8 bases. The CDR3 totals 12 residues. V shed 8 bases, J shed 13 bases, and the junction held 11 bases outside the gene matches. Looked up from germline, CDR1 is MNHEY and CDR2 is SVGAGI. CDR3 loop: CASATVRTSKYF. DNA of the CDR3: TGTGCCAGCGCCACCGTCCGGACTAGCAAGTATTTT.

This chain's CDR3 is CASSYGVGEAFF. The CDR3 DNA follows: TGTGCCAGTAGTTATGGAGTCGGTGAAGCTTTCTTT. The chain is built from TRBV19 and TRBJ1-1; unclear D gene. Per germline, CDR1 LNHDA and CDR2 SQIVND (reference sequence). V dropped 5 bases and J dropped 7 bases, with 11 bases sitting between them. The CDR3 is made up of 12 amino acids.

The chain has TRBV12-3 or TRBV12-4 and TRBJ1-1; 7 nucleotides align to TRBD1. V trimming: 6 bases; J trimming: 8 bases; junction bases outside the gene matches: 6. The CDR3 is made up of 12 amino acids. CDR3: CASSHRDREAFF. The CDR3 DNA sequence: TGTGCCAGCAGCCACCGGGACAGAGAAGCTTTCTTT.

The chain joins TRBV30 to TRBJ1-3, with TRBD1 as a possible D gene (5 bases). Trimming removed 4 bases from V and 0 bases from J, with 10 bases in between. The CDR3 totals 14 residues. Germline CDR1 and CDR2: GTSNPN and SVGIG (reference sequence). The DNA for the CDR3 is TGTGCCTGGAAGGCGGGGCGCTCTGGAAACACCATATATTTT. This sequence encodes CAWKAGRSGNTIYF.

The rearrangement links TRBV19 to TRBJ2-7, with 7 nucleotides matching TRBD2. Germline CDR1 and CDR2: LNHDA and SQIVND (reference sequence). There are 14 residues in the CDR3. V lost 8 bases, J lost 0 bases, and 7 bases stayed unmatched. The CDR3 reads CASGRRESSYEQYF. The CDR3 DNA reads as TGTGCCAGTGGACGGCGGGAGAGCTCCTACGAGCAGTACTTC.

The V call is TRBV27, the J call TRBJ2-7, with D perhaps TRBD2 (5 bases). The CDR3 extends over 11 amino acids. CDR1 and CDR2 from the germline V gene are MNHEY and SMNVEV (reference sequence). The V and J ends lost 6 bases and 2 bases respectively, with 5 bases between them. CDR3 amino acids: CASRGAYEQYF. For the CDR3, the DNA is TGTGCCAGCAGGGGAGCCTACGAGCAGTACTTC.

CDR3 nucleotides: TGCAGTGCTAGTCGCGGCACTGGTGATGAAAAACTGTTTTTT. It specifies CSASRGTGDEKLFF. The chain combines TRBV20-1 with TRBJ1-4; D remains ambiguous. This CDR3 has 14 residues. V shed 3 bases and J shed 6 bases, with 14 bases lying between them. Per germline, CDR1 DFQATT and CDR2 SNEGSKA (reference sequence).

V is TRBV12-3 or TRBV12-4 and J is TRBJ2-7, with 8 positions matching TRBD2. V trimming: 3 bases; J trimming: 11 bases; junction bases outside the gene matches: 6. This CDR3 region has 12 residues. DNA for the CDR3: TGTGCCAGCAGTTTTGGGACTAGGTTGAAGTACTTC. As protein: CASSFGTRLKYF.

The CDR3, as DNA: TGTGCCATCAGTGAGTTGGGACAGAGCTCTGGGGCCAACGTCCTGACTTTC. It codes for CAISELGQSSGANVLTF. This chain joins TRBV10-3 and TRBJ2-6; 7 bases match TRBD1. Per the germline V gene, CDR1 is ENHRY and CDR2 is SYGVKD. V was pared by 1 base and J by 0 bases, with 3 bases of the junction left unmatched. The CDR3 sequence is 17 residues long.

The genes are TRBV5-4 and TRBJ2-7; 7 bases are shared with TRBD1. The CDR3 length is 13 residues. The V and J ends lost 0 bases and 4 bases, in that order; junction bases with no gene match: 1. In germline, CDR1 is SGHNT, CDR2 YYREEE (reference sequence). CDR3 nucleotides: TGTGCCAGCAGCTTGGAACAGGGGTACGAGCAGTACTTC. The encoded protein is CASSLEQGYEQYF.

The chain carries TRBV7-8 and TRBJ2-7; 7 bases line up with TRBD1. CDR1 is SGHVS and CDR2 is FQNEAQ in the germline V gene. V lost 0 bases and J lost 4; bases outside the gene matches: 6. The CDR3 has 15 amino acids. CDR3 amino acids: CASSLAVTGLYEQYF. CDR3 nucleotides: TGTGCCAGCAGCTTAGCCGTGACAGGGTTGTACGAGCAGTACTTC.

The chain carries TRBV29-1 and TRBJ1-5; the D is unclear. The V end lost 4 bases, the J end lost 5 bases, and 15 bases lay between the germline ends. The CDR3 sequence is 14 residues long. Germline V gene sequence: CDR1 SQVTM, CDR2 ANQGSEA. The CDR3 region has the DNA TGCAGCGTTGCCCCGGCTTGGGGAGATCAGCCCCAGCATTTT. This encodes CSVAPAWGDQPQHF.

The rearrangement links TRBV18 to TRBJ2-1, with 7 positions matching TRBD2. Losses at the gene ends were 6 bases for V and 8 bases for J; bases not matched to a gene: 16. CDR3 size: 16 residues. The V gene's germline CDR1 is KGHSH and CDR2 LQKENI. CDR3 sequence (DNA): TGTGCCAGCTCCCCCCTAGGGGCGGGAGTCATGGATGAGCAGTTCTTC. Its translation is CASSPLGAGVMDEQFF.

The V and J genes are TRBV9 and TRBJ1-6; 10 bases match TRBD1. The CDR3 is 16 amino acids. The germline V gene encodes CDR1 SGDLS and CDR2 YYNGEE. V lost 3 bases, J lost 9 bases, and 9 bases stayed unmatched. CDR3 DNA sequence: TGTGCCAGCAGCGGAGGGGGGACAGGGGACTCTTCACCCCTCCACTTT. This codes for CASSGGGTGDSSPLHF.

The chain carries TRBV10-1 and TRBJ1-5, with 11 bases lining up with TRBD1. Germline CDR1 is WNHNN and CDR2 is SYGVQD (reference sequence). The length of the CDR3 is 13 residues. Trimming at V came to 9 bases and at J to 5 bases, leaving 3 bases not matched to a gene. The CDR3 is CARGTGGDQPQHF. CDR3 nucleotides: TGCGCCAGGGGGACAGGGGGGGATCAGCCCCAGCATTTT.

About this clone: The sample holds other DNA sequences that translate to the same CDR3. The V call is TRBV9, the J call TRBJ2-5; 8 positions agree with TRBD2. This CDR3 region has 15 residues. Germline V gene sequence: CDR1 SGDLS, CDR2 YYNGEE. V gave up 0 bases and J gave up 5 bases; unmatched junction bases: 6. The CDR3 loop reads CASSVAGGRGETQYF. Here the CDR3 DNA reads TGTGCCAGCAGCGTAGCGGGAGGGAGGGGGGAGACCCAGTACTTC.

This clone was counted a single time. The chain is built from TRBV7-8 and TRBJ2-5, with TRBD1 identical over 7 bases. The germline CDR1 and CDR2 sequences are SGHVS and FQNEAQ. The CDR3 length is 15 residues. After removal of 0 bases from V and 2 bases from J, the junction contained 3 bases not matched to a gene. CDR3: CASSLAGRGQETQYF. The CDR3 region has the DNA TGTGCCAGCAGCTTAGCCGGCAGGGGGCAAGAGACCCAGTACTTC.

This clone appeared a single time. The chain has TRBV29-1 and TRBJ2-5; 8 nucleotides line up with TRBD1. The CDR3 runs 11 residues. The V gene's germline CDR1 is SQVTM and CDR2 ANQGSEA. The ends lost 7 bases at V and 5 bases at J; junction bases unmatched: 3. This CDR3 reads CSERTGETQYF. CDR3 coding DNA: TGCAGCGAGCGGACAGGGGAGACCCAGTACTTC.

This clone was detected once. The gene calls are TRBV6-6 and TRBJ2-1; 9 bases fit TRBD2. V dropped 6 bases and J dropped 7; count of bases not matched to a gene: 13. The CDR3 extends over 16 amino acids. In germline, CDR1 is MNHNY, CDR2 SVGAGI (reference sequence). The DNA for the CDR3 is TGTGCCAGCAGCCGAATCCCCAGCGGGGGGCCGAATGAGCAGTTCTTC. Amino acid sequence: CASSRIPSGGPNEQFF.

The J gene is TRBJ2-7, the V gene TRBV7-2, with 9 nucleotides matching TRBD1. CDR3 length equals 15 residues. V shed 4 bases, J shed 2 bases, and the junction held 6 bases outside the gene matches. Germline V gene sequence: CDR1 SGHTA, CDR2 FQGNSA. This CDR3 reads CASSSPDRGAYEQYF. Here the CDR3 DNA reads TGTGCCAGCAGCTCGCCCGACAGGGGGGCCTACGAGCAGTACTTC.

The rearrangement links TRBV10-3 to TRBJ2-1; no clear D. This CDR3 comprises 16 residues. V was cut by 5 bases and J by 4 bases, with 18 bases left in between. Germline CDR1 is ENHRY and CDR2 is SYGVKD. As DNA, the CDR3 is TGTGCCATCAGTAACCCCGACAAGGTGGCGTACAATGAGCAGTTCTTC. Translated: CAISNPDKVAYNEQFF.

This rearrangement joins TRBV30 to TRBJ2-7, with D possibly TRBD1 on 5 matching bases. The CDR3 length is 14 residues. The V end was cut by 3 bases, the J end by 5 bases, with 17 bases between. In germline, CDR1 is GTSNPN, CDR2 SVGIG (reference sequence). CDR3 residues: CAWSLLSLTDEQYF. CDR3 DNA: TGTGCCTGGAGCCTCCTCAGCCTGACAGACGAGCAGTACTTC.

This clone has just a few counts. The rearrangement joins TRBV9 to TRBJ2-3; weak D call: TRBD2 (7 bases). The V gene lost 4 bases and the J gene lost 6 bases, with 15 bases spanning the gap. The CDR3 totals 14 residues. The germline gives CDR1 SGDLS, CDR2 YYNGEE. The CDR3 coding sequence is TGTGCCAGCAGCCAGTGGGGGGGCGGCGATACGCAGTATTTT. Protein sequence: CASSQWGGGDTQYF.

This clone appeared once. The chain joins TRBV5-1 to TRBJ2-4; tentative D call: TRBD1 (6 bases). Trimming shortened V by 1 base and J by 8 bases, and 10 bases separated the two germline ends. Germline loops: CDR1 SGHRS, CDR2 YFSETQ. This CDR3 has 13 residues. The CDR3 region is CASSLRGGDIQYF. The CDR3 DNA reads TGCGCCAGCAGCTTGAGAGGGGGAGACATTCAGTACTTC.

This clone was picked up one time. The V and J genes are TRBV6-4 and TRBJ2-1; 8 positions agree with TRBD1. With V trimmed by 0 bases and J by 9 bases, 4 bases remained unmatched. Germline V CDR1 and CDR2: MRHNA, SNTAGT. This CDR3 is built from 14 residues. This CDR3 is CASSDSPRGPEQFF. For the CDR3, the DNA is TGTGCCAGCAGTGACTCCCCCAGGGGGCCTGAGCAGTTCTTC.

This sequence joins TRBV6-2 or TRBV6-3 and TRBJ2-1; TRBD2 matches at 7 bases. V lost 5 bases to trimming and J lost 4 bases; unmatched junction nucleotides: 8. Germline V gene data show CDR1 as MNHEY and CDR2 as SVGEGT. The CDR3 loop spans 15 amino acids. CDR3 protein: CASSPRTRLYNEQFF. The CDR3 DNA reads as TGTGCCAGCAGTCCCCGGACTAGGCTTTACAATGAGCAGTTCTTC.